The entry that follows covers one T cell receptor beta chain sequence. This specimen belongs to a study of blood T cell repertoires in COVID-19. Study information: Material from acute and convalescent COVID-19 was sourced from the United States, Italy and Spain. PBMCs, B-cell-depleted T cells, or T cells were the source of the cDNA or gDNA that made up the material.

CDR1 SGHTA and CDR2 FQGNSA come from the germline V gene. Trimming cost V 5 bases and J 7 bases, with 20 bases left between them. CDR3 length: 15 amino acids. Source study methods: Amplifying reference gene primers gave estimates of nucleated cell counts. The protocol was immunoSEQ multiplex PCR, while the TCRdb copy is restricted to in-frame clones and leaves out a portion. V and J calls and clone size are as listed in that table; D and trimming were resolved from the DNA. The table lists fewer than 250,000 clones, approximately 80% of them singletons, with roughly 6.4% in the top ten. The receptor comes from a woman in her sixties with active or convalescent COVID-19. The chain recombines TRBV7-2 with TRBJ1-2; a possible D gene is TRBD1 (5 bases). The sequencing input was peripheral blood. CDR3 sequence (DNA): TGTGCCAGCAGCCCACGCGGGACCACCGGGGGTGGCTACACCTTC. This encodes CASSPRGTTGGGYTF.